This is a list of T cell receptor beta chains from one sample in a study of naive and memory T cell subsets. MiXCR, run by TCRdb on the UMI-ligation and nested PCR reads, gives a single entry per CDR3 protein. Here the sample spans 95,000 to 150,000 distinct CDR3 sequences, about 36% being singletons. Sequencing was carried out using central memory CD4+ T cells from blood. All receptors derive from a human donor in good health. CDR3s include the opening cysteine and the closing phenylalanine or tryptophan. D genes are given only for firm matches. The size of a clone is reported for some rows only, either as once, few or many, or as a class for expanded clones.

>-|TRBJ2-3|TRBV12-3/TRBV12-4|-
CASSLVRRGSTDTQYF
TGTGCCAGCAGTTTAGTTCGGCGGGGAAGCACAGATACGCAGTATTTT
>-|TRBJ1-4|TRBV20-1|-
CSATPPAPSKSNEKLFF
TGCAGTGCTACCCCACCAGCCCCCAGCAAGTCTAATGAAAAACTGTTTTTT
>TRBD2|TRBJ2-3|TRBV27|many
CASSPRLARASTDTQYF
TGTGCCAGCAGTCCACGACTAGCGAGAGCTAGCACAGATACGCAGTATTTT
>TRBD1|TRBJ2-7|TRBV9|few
CASSARTGVVYEQYF
TGTGCCAGCAGCGCACGGACAGGGGTCGTCTACGAGCAGTACTTC
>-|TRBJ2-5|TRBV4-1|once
CASSQGEDALFQTQYF
TGCGCCAGCAGCCAAGGAGAGGACGCCCTCTTCCAGACCCAGTACTTC
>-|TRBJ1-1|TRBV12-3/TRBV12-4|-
CASSRGMGTEAFF
TGTGCCAGCAGTCGGGGCATGGGCACTGAAGCTTTCTTT
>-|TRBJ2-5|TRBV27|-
CASRIQASRETQYF
TGTGCCAGCAGAATCCAGGCTTCGAGGGAGACCCAGTACTTC
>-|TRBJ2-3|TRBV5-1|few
CASSPQGTDTQYF
TGCGCCAGCAGCCCCCAGGGCACAGATACGCAGTATTTT
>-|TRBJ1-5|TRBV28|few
CASSPRTRGNQPQHF
TGTGCCAGCAGTCCACGAACCAGGGGAAATCAGCCCCAGCATTTT
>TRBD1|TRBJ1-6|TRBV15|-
CATSQGQGRSPLHF
TGTGCCACCAGCCAAGGACAGGGACGATCACCCCTCCACTTT
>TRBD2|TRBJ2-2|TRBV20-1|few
CSARPGGSTGELFF
TGCAGTGCTAGACCGGGAGGGTCCACCGGGGAGCTGTTTTTT
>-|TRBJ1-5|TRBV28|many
CASSRNQPQHF
TGTGCCAGCAGTCGTAATCAGCCCCAGCATTTT
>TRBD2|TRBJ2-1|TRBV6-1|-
CASSEALRGGGEQFF
TGTGCCAGCAGTGAAGCGCTTCGTGGCGGGGGGGAGCAGTTCTTC
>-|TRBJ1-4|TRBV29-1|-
CSGTIGDEKLFF
TGCAGCGGGACGATCGGGGATGAAAAACTGTTTTTT
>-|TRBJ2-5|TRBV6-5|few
CASSNRETQYF
TGTGCCAGCAGTAACCGGGAGACCCAGTACTTC
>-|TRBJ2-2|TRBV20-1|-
CSARVPGAGELFF
TGCAGTGCTAGGGTCCCCGGAGCCGGGGAGCTGTTTTTT
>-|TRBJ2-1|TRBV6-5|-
CASRERVYNEQFF
TGTGCCAGCAGAGAGAGGGTTTACAATGAGCAGTTCTTC
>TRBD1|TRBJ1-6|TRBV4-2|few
CASSQGDSSVYYNSPLHF
TGTGCCAGCAGCCAAGGGGACAGCTCTGTCTACTATAATTCACCCCTCCACTTT
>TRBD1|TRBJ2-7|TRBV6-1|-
CASTRTGRMDEQYF
TGTGCCAGCACTCGGACAGGGAGAATGGACGAGCAGTACTTC
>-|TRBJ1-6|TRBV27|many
CASSASYNSPLHF
TGTGCCAGCAGTGCCTCCTATAATTCACCCCTCCACTTT
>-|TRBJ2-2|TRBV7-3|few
CASSLTGAGSNTGELFF
TGTGCCAGCAGCTTAACCGGCGCGGGGTCGAACACCGGGGAGCTGTTTTTT
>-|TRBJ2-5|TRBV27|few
CASSHGHLQETQYF
TGTGCCAGCAGTCACGGACATTTGCAAGAGACCCAGTACTTC
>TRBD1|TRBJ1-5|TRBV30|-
CAWSKGGDQPQHF
TGTGCCTGGAGTAAAGGGGGCGATCAGCCCCAGCATTTT
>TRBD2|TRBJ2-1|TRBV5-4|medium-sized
CASSFSGRSYNEQFF
TGTGCCAGCAGCTTTAGCGGGCGGTCCTACAATGAGCAGTTCTTC
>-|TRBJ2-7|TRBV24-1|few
CATSGVRGADEQYF
TGTGCCACCAGTGGGGTGAGGGGAGCCGACGAGCAGTACTTC
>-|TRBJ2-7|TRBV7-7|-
CASSLELVGEQYF
TGTGCTAGCAGCTTAGAACTCGTCGGCGAGCAGTACTTC
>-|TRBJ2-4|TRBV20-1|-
CSADRTEGTQYF
TGCAGTGCAGACAGAACTGAAGGAACTCAGTACTTC
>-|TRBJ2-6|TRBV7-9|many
CASSLANSAGANVLTF
TGTGCCAGCAGCTTAGCAAACAGTGCCGGGGCCAACGTCCTGACTTTC
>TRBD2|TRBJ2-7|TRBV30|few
CAWSVSGRYEQYF
TGTGCCTGGAGTGTCAGCGGGAGGTACGAGCAGTACTTC
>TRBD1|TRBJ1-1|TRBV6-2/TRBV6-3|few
CASTVNRNRGGMNTEAFF
TGTGCCAGCACTGTTAACCGAAACAGGGGTGGAATGAACACTGAAGCTTTCTTT
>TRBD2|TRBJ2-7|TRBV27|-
CASSPLSGSSTFYEQYF
TGTGCCAGCAGTCCTCTCAGCGGGAGTTCGACATTCTACGAGCAGTACTTC
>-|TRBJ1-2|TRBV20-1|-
CSAKARNYGYTF
TGCAGTGCTAAGGCCAGAAACTATGGCTACACCTTC
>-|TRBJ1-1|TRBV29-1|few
CSVAYGMNTEAFF
TGCAGCGTTGCTTACGGAATGAACACTGAAGCTTTCTTT
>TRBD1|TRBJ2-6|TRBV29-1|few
CSVSSRDRVSGANVLTF
TGCAGCGTGAGTTCCCGGGACAGGGTCTCTGGGGCCAACGTCCTGACTTTC
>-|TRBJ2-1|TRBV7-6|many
CASSLPYNEQFF
TGTGCCAGCAGCTTACCCTACAATGAGCAGTTCTTC
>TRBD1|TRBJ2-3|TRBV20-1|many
CSAREDWFGQGTDTQYF
TGCAGTGCTAGAGAGGATTGGTTCGGACAGGGAACAGATACGCAGTATTTT
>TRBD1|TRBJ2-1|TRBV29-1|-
CSVEALGTAQFF
TGCAGCGTTGAAGCTCTAGGGACAGCGCAGTTCTTC
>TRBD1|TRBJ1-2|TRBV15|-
CATSRGDRGGGYTF
TGTGCCACCAGCAGAGGGGACAGGGGAGGAGGCTACACCTTC
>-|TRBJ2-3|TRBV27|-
CASSLFGPDTQYF
TGTGCCAGCAGTTTATTCGGGCCAGATACGCAGTATTTT
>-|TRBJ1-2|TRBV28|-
CASSLPHRANYGYTF
TGTGCCAGCAGTTTACCCCACAGGGCAAACTATGGCTACACCTTC
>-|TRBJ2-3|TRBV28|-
CASRLSKSTDTQYF
TGTGCCAGCAGGTTATCTAAGTCCACAGATACGCAGTATTTT
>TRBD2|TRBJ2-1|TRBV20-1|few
CSATTSGVYNEQFF
TGCAGTGCTACAACTAGCGGGGTCTACAATGAGCAGTTCTTC
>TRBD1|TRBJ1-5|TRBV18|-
CASSPVTGINQPQHF
TGTGCCAGCTCACCTGTGACAGGGATAAATCAGCCCCAGCATTTT
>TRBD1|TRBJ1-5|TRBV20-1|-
CSADTGGGNQPQHF
TGCAGTGCTGACACAGGGGGCGGCAATCAGCCCCAGCATTTT
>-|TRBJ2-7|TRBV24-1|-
CATSDGSIYEQYF
TGTGCCACCAGTGATGGCAGTATCTACGAGCAGTACTTC
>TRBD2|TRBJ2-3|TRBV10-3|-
CAISDPLGAGSESTDTQYF
TGTGCCATCAGTGACCCCTTAGGAGCGGGGAGCGAAAGCACAGATACGCAGTATTTT
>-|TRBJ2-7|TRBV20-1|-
CSAMRDSYEQYF
TGCAGTGCTATGCGGGACTCCTACGAGCAGTACTTC
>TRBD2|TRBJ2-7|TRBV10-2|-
CASTGGLYEQYF
TGCGCCAGCACGGGGGGGTTATACGAGCAGTACTTC
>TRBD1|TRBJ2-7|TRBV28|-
CASRLGAGGANF
TGTGCCAGCAGGTTAGGGGCAGGGGGCGCAAACTTC
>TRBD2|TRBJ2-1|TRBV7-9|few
CASSPGGLTSGHNEQFF
TGTGCCAGCAGCCCTGGGGGCCTGACTAGCGGACACAATGAGCAGTTCTTC
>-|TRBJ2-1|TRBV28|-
CASIDSWTFYNEQFF
TGTGCCAGCATAGACTCTTGGACATTTTACAATGAGCAGTTCTTC
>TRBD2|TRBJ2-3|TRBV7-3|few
CASSLKGKGLAGGRADTQYF
TGTGCCAGCAGCTTAAAAGGAAAAGGACTAGCGGGAGGGCGCGCAGATACGCAGTATTTT
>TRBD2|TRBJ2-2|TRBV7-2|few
CASSWTSGSGTGELFF
TGTGCCAGCAGCTGGACTAGCGGGAGCGGCACCGGGGAGCTGTTTTTT
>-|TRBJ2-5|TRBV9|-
CASSVDWTGKRTQYF
TGTGCCAGCAGCGTAGATTGGACTGGGAAAAGGACCCAGTACTTC
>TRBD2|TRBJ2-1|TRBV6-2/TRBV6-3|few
CASSYIAGRSSYNEQFF
TGTGCCAGCAGCTATATAGCGGGGCGAAGCTCCTACAATGAGCAGTTCTTC